This T cell receptor beta chain appears in the sequencing data of a study of shared clonotypes between healthy human individuals. Using immunoSEQ multiplex PCR, the repertoire was profiled, and TCRdb retains in-frame clones only, with some absent. The sample shows more than 500,000 clones, around 95% of them seen only once. Researchers partitioned CD4+ cells into CD45RA+ naive and CD45RA-negative memory subsets. Overall study results and limits: Larger estimated richness was generally seen in naive subsets than in memory subsets.

Worth noting for this clone: Its antigen remains unknown.

This CDR3 contains 12 residues. The germline V gene encodes CDR1 MNHEY and CDR2 SVGAGI. The trim removed 9 bases at V and 6 bases at J, leaving 5 bases unmatched. Source material: naive CD4+ T cells sorted from blood. Subset given: CD45RA+ positively selected. The clonotype was recovered from a woman aged 25 to 39 in good health. The chain joins TRBV6-5 to TRBJ2-3; 8 bases fit TRBD2. For the CDR3, the DNA is TGTGCCAGTCGGGGGGGTCTGGATACGCAGTATTTT. This encodes CASRGGLDTQYF.